This T cell receptor (beta chain) originates from a study of graft-versus-host responses after intestinal transplantation. As concerns this clone: Its antigen is unidentified.

The CDR3 contains 16 residues. J gave up 2 bases and V 0 bases, and 2 bases lay outside the gene matches. Per the germline V gene, CDR1 is MRHNA and CDR2 is SNTAGT. Clones were sequenced by immunoSEQ multiplex PCR, and TCRdb holds only the in-frame ones, with some missing. This table has 20,000 to 25,000 clones, roughly 82% appearing once. The chain recombines TRBV6-4 with TRBJ2-3, with 10 bases that match TRBD2. This sequence was found in a human donor who was the organ donor for an intestinal transplant. The material sequenced was unstimulated CD8+ T cells sorted from spleen or lymph node cells, taken before transplant. CDR3 protein: CASSDSSGGATDTQYF. The DNA for the CDR3 is TGTGCCAGCAGTGACTCGAGCGGGGGGGCCACAGATACGCAGTATTTT.